This T cell receptor beta chain came from a study of blood T cells in healthy people across ages. The CDR3 is 15 amino acids. The V and J ends lost 4 bases and 3 bases respectively, with 16 bases between them. The V gene's germline CDR1 is MGHRA and CDR2 YSYEKL. A J-beta primer mix and a sample-barcoded 5' primer were used in a second PCR of roughly 6 to 12 cycles. MiXCR was run by TCRdb on the 5' RACE reads, yielding one entry per CDR3 protein. This table has around 1,500,000 distinct CDR3 sequences, around two fifths appearing once. The source is a woman aged 18-29 years in good health. The chain couples TRBV4-1 to TRBJ2-7, with D unresolved. Input material: blood. As DNA, the CDR3 is TGCGCCAGCAGCCCCCAAAGTGCCGGTGTCTACGAGCAGTACTTC. Translation: CASSPQSAGVYEQYF.